This T cell receptor beta chain was identified in a study of T cells in Graves' hyperthyroidism and ophthalmopathy. Study-wide points: Expanded thyroid clonotypes (above 0.001) were mostly also found in blood.

RNA transcripts provided the source from which TCR beta CDR3 regions were amplified. Primed by the HTBI set, a first-round RT-PCR was run on the TCR CDR3. TCRdb reprocessed the multiplex PCR reads with MiXCR, giving one entry per CDR3 protein. The sample records 300,000 to 450,000 distinct CDR3 sequences, around 25% being singletons. Diagnosis relied on clinical symptoms, serum thyroxine and TRAb, thyroid ultrasound and orbital computed tomography. It was 8.5 to 10 ml of fresh peripheral blood that supplied the PBMCs. Germline-derived CDR1 and CDR2 are SGHVS and FNYEAQ. Trimming cost V 6 bases and J 0 bases; bases outside gene matches: 18. The CDR3 contains 21 residues. A word on this clonotype: Its antigen remains unknown.

Sequenced: blood. This TCR was sampled from a man between 50 and 59 years old with Graves' hyperthyroidism. The V call is TRBV7-6, the J call TRBJ2-1; 12 nucleotides line up with TRBD2. In DNA, the CDR3 is TGTGCCAGCAGTTACTCGATGTTCCGGACTAGCGGGATTAGCTCCTACAATGAGCAGTTCTTC. This encodes CASSYSMFRTSGISSYNEQFF. Supplemented by reference TRBV7-6 and TRBJ2-1, the full variable domain reads GAGVSQSPRYKVTKRGQDVALRCDPISGHVSLYWYRQALGQGPEFLTYFNYEAQQDKSGLPNDRFSAERPEGSISTLTIQRTEQRDSAMYRCASSYSMFRTSGISSYNEQFFGPGTRLTVL.